These 15 T cell receptor beta chains were sequenced from one sample in a study of shared clonotypes between healthy human individuals. TCRdb's table, derived via immunoSEQ multiplex PCR, lists solely in-frame clones and lacks some. The sample contains over a million clones, around four fifths of which appear only once. The source material was memory CD4+ T cells sorted from blood. As for subset: CD45RA-negative fraction. The receptors originated from a man younger than 35 in good health.

The V gene is TRBV7-2, the J gene TRBJ2-1; D not certain. Trimming cost V 5 bases and J 3 bases, with 20 bases left between them. The CDR3 spans 17 residues. Germline-derived CDR1 and CDR2 are SGHTA and FQGNSA. The CDR3 DNA reads TGTGCCAGCAGCCCTCCCCTAGGTTTCGGAAACTACAATGAGCAGTTCTTC. It is translated as CASSPPLGFGNYNEQFF.

The rearrangement uses TRBV5-4 and TRBJ2-2, with 12 bases that match TRBD2. V trimming: 4 bases; J trimming: 5 bases; junction bases outside the gene matches: 3. This CDR3 is built from 15 residues. Germline V lookup: CDR1 SGHNT, CDR2 YYREEE (reference sequence). CDR3 amino acids: CASSPTSGSTGELFF. Written as DNA, the CDR3 is TGTGCCAGCAGCCCGACTAGCGGGAGTACCGGGGAGCTGTTTTTT.

The CDR3 reads CATSRDRRREAFF. The CDR3, as DNA: TGTGCCACCAGCAGAGATCGGAGGAGGGAAGCTTTCTTT. V gene TRBV15 combines with J gene TRBJ1-1; D not certain. Germline values: CDR1 LNHNV, CDR2 YYDKDF (reference sequence). Trimming stripped 0 bases from V and 8 bases from J, with 10 bases between. The CDR3 is made up of 13 amino acids.

The chain couples TRBV29-1 to TRBJ1-2, with 8 nucleotides matching TRBD1. CDR1 SQVTM and CDR2 ANQGSEA come from the germline V gene. The V segment lost 7 bases and the J segment 5 bases; nucleotides outside the gene matches: 9. The CDR3 has 13 amino acids. The CDR3 is CSAATGVSYGYTF. CDR3 nucleotides: TGCAGCGCCGCGACAGGGGTCTCATATGGCTACACCTTC.

CDR3 region: CASSSSGGFNEQFF. The CDR3 DNA sequence: TGCGCCAGCAGCTCCTCGGGGGGCTTCAATGAGCAGTTCTTC. This chain links TRBV5-1 with TRBJ2-1; D is perhaps TRBD2 (7 bases). Germline V CDR1 and CDR2: SGHRS, YFSETQ. This CDR3 region has 14 residues. Between the trimmed V and J ends, which lost 3 bases and 6 bases, there was a span of 13 bases.

The J gene is TRBJ2-2, the V gene TRBV29-1; perhaps TRBD1 as D (6 bases). V was shortened by 7 bases and J by 8 bases, with 14 bases between the two germline ends. The germline V gene encodes CDR1 SQVTM and CDR2 ANQGSEA. The CDR3 is 12 residues long. The CDR3 protein is CSAGLGAGELFF. The CDR3 DNA reads TGCAGCGCCGGTTTGGGGGCAGGGGAGCTGTTTTTT.

This chain connects TRBV6-1 to TRBJ2-5, with D possibly matching TRBD1 (5 bases). The CDR3 spans 13 residues. V lost 10 bases and J lost 1, with 13 bases in between. CDR1 MNHNS and CDR2 SASEGT come from the germline V gene. In nucleotides, the CDR3 is TGTGCCACCGCCGCAGGGTTCCAAGAGACCCAGTACTTC. This encodes CATAAGFQETQYF.

The V gene is TRBV4-2, the J gene TRBJ2-1, with 10 bases matching TRBD1. The CDR3 consists of 15 residues. Trimming at V came to 4 bases and at J to 8 bases, leaving 8 bases not matched to a gene. Germline V gene lookup returns CDR1 LGHNA and CDR2 YNFKEQ. The CDR3 sequence: CASSLTGTGEDEQFF. CDR3 sequence (DNA): TGTGCCAGCAGCCTAACTGGGACAGGGGAAGATGAGCAGTTCTTC.

This clone has more than one count but fewer than ten. The sample has other DNA sequences that encode this CDR3 too. The chain couples TRBV5-1 to TRBJ2-1, with unresolved D. Germline V gene sequence: CDR1 SGHRS, CDR2 YFSETQ. V was shortened by 1 base and J by 5 bases, with 4 bases between the two germline ends. There are 12 residues in the CDR3. Here the CDR3 reads CASSLTDNEQFF. The CDR3, as DNA: TGCGCCAGCAGCTTGACGGACAATGAGCAGTTCTTC.

Regarding this clone: Other nucleotide sequences from this sample produce the same CDR3. This sequence joins TRBV10-3 and TRBJ1-1, with D hard to call. This CDR3 is built from 13 residues. Trimming removed 6 bases at V and 1 base at J, with 9 bases between. Germline CDR1 is ENHRY and CDR2 is SYGVKD. The CDR3 bases are TGTGCCATCAGCCAAGGGAGGAACACTGAAGCTTTCTTT. This translates into CAISQGRNTEAFF.

The gene calls are TRBV15 and TRBJ2-5, with a possible D match to TRBD2 (5 bases). The CDR3 consists of 16 residues. CDR1 is LNHNV and CDR2 is YYDKDF in the germline V gene (reference sequence). Between the trimmed V and J ends, which lost 4 bases and 5 bases, there was a span of 20 bases. DNA of the CDR3: TGTGCCACCAGCACCACGAGGGCCTCCGGCGGGGAGACCCAGTACTTC. This translates into CATSTTRASGGETQYF.

This clone was seen a handful of times. The chain couples TRBV4-3 to TRBJ2-7, with a possible D match to TRBD2 (7 bases). Between the trimmed V and J ends, which lost 4 bases and 0 bases, there was a span of 16 bases. The CDR3 length is 16 residues. CDR1 is LGHNA and CDR2 is YSLEER in the germline V gene. CDR3 loop: CASSRDRGGSSYEQYF. In DNA, the CDR3 is TGCGCCAGCAGCCGAGATAGGGGGGGGAGCTCCTACGAGCAGTACTTC.

This chain links TRBV18 with TRBJ2-7; 8 nucleotides agree with TRBD1. This CDR3 contains 13 residues. The junction had 3 bases not matched to a gene; V was cut back by 3 bases and J by 5 bases. The germline CDR1 and CDR2 sequences are KGHSH and LQKENI. CDR3 sequence (DNA): TGTGCCAGCTCACCGGACAGGGACCACGAGCAGTACTTC. Amino acid sequence: CASSPDRDHEQYF.

The chain recombines TRBV2 with TRBJ2-3, with a tentative D call TRBD1 (5 bases). The CDR3 runs 15 residues. The V end lost 7 bases, the J end lost 4 bases, and 18 bases lay between the germline ends. The V gene's germline CDR1 is SNHLY and CDR2 FYNNEI. The CDR3 sequence: CASKWFSQGPDTQYF. The CDR3 nucleotides read TGTGCCAGCAAGTGGTTTAGCCAGGGCCCAGATACGCAGTATTTT.

This chain connects TRBV7-2 to TRBJ1-1, with 8 nucleotides matching TRBD1. CDR3 size: 15 residues. The ends lost 5 bases at V and 6 bases at J; junction bases unmatched: 11. Germline lookup yields CDR1 SGHTA and CDR2 FQGNSA. This CDR3 is CASSPGQGFWSEAFF. The CDR3 bases are TGTGCCAGCAGCCCCGGACAGGGTTTTTGGTCTGAAGCTTTCTTT.